What follows are 5 T cell receptor beta chains derived from one specimen sequenced in a study of cytomegalovirus exposure and HLA in healthy donors (dated 2017 in TCRdb). Preparation of the library involved the immunoSEQ multiplex PCR assay. A mixture of 60 forward primers for TCR Vbeta segments and 13 reverse primers for TCR Jbeta segments was used in the multiplex PCR. The table was pulled from immuneACCESS by TCRdb, which kept in-frame rearrangements only. Such tables lose some clones; where checked, under half of the loss comes from unresolved V genes, and the rest has no known cause. A total of about 120,000 clones appear in this sample, approximately 80% of them only once. The ten largest clones capture less than 5.5% of the sample. The specimen sequenced was PBMCs. These receptors all stem from a man between 45 and 60 years old in good health and CMV-seropositive.

The V call is TRBV4-2, the J call TRBJ1-5; tentative D call: TRBD1 (5 bases). The CDR3 consists of 16 residues. Germline CDR1 LGHNA, CDR2 YNFKEQ. Trimming left V 1 base short and J 7 bases short, with 17 bases between. The CDR3 spells CASSQGSKGSGQPQHF. The DNA of the CDR3 is TGTGCCAGCAGCCAAGGTTCTAAGGGGTCAGGGCAGCCCCAGCATTTT.

V gene TRBV5-4 combines with J gene TRBJ2-3, with no clear D. Trimming took 3 bases from V and 2 from J, leaving 10 bases between them. The CDR3 is made up of 14 amino acids. Germline CDR1 is SGHNT and CDR2 is YYREEE (reference sequence). The DNA for the CDR3 is TGTGCCAGCAGCTACCGCGAGGCCACAGATACGCAGTATTTT. Amino acids: CASSYREATDTQYF.

J is TRBJ1-1 and V is TRBV4-1; the match to TRBD1 covers 9 bases. The V segment lost 6 bases and the J segment 5 bases; nucleotides outside the gene matches: 7. The CDR3 is made up of 14 amino acids. Germline V gene lookup returns CDR1 MGHRA and CDR2 YSYEKL. DNA for the CDR3: TGCGCCAGCAGACCGGGACAGGGAATGACTGAAGCTTTCTTT. Its translation: CASRPGQGMTEAFF.

The chain uses TRBV4-1 and TRBJ1-5, with a weak D call TRBD1 (5 bases). Germline CDR1 and CDR2: MGHRA and YSYEKL. This CDR3 is built from 14 residues. V was shortened by 9 bases and J by 0 bases, with 12 bases between the two germline ends. The CDR3 sequence: CASSTGYSNQPQHF. CDR3 nucleotide sequence: TGCGCCAGTTCAACAGGTTATAGCAATCAGCCCCAGCATTTT.

This clone was detected a few times. The V and J genes are TRBV29-1 and TRBJ2-7; D perhaps matches TRBD1 (6 bases). The length of the CDR3 is 13 residues. Germline loops: CDR1 SQVTM, CDR2 ANQGSEA. The V and J ends lost 3 bases and 5 bases respectively, with 14 bases between them. Here the CDR3 DNA reads TGCAGCGTTGACACAGGGATGAAGGACGAGCAGTACTTC. This codes for CSVDTGMKDEQYF.